The text below deals with one T cell receptor beta chain. The CDR3 consists of 13 residues. The germline CDR1 and CDR2 sequences are LNHDA and SQIVND (reference sequence). Trimming removed 5 bases from V and 4 bases from J, with 8 bases in between. The sample originates from a study of T cells in Graves' hyperthyroidism and ophthalmopathy. Template material for amplifying TCR beta CDR3 regions consisted of RNA transcripts. With the HTBI primer set, the TCR CDR3 went through a first round of RT-PCR. TCRdb recomputed calls from the multiplex PCR reads with MiXCR, one row per CDR3 protein. This sample yields approximately 700,000 distinct CDR3 sequences, of which roughly 17% are seen a single time; around 7.7% belongs to the top ten.

Specimen: blood. V is TRBV19 and J is TRBJ2-2; D is undetermined. The clonotype originates from a young man with Graves' hyperthyroidism. In nucleotides, the CDR3 is TGTGCCAGTAGTTCACATGCCACCGGGGAGCTGTTTTTT. Encoded protein: CASSSHATGELFF.